What follows describes a single T cell receptor (beta chain). Its antigen specificity is not known. No base quality values were provided; no much bigger clone lies one nucleotide off. The source of the sample is a study of T cells in Graves' hyperthyroidism and ophthalmopathy (dated by TCRdb to the late 2010s). The study in broad terms: Peripheral blood samples were taken at the time of initial diagnosis, prior to any treatment. TCR V-J signatures able to tell the groups apart were searched for in a discovery cohort of 90 to 100 patients, of whom around 43 had Graves' ophthalmopathy and about 55 had stable Graves' hyperthyroidism. Prospective prediction of ophthalmopathy was tested in an independent validation cohort consisting of under 20 hyperthyroidism patients and 17 patients who later progressed to ophthalmopathy. For training and testing, the 110 or so patients in the discovery cohort were randomly divided in a 7:3 ratio. The study also compared thyroid tissue and blood T-cell repertoires from about 6 Graves' hyperthyroidism patients. After blood sampling, hyperthyroidism patients were treated with methimazole at a starting dose of 30 mg daily, and ophthalmopathy patients were treated with high-dose intravenous methylprednisolone. The paper describes TCR Vbeta CDR3 sequencing of more than 120 peripheral blood samples, made up of about 41 ophthalmopathy patients, approximately 73 hyperthyroidism patients and roughly 17 progressor patients. What the work shows at the level of the full study, not this receptor alone: In validation, the model predicted progression to ophthalmopathy a median of roughly 6.5 months before onset, with roughly 70% sensitivity and nearly 75% specificity. A model built on a 13 V-J signature distinguished ophthalmopathy from stable hyperthyroidism, reaching 87.88% sensitivity and around 81% specificity in cross-validation and 80%/75% in testing. Most expanded thyroid clonotypes (frequency above 0.001) were also detected in blood, suggesting blood repertoires may reflect thyroid immune responses. Sample size was not statistically predetermined, and investigators were not blinded to group allocation.

CDR1 and CDR2 are read off the germline V gene as MDHEN and SYDVKM. Ends trimmed: V by 5 bases, J by 7 bases; bases unmatched to a gene: 10. From the cysteine up to the phenylalanine, the CDR3 has a length of 14 residues. Only CDR3 DNA is held: 42 bases, read in frame from base 1. TCR beta CDR3 regions were amplified from RNA transcripts. The TCR CDR3 was subjected to a first round of RT-PCR using the HTBI primer set and the Qiagen OneStep RT-PCR kit. Libraries were constructed in a second round of multiplex PCR, after which size selection and purification were carried out. The libraries were sequenced on an Illumina HiSeq2000 using paired-end 100 bp reads. In the source study's methods: SOAPnuke was used to process the raw data, removing reads that contained adapters or uncalled bases, had a mean Phred below 15, or lacked an exact match to the constant primer or identifier. High-quality paired reads were merged with COPE v1.2.5, and unique nucleotide sequences were defined as clonotypes. MiTCR v1.1 was used to align the clonotypes against IMGT TRBV, TRBD and TRBJ reference segments. The analysis was restricted to V-J combinations with a frequency above 0.0001, which together covered 99% to 99.2% of the repertoires. A TCS score was defined as the ratio between F50 (clonal expansion) and ExV (chaos), using BLOSUM62-based TCRdist between CDR3 peptides within each V-J. Welch's t-statistics and random forest reduced approximately 520 V-J features to around 14, which were used in a naive Bayes classifier (R e1071). TCRdb's own reprocessing of the public reads used fastp at Q25 and MiXCR and kept productive beta chains. Each record represents a unique CDR3 protein, reported with the most common genes and DNA among its rows. It is TCRdb's table, rather than the study itself, that gives the V and J calls and clone size. This sample has a few hundred thousand distinct CDR3 sequences in its table, and 15% to 20% of those were observed once. The ten biggest clones cover less than 20% of the sample.

In the ophthalmopathy patients, disease was moderately to severely active, with a Clinical Activity Score of 3 or more, a NOSPECS grade of 4 or more, and a duration of less than 3 months. Any patient with an uncontrolled infection, another autoimmune disease, pregnancy or lactation was excluded. Diagnoses relied on clinical symptoms, serum thyroxine and TRAb, thyroid ultrasound and orbital computed tomography. Ficoll-Paque density gradient centrifugation was used to isolate PBMCs from 9.5 to 10 ml of fresh peripheral blood. Total RNA was extracted using Trizol reagent, and RNA quality was assessed on an Agilent 2100 Bioanalyzer.

The receptor was isolated from a woman between 40 and 55 years old with Graves' ophthalmopathy. The V and J segments used are TRBV28 and TRBJ2-7, and TRBD2 matches 8 of the central bases. Material: blood. The DNA sequence is TGTGCCAGCAGTCCAGCGGGAGCGTCAGGAGAGCAGTACTTC. It translates to CASSPAGASGEQYF. The CDR3, completed at both ends by the reference TRBV28 and TRBJ2-7 genes, gives the full variable domain DVKVTQSSRYLVKRTGEKVFLECVQDMDHENMFWYRQDPGLGLRLIYFSYDVKMKEKGDIPEGYSVSREKKERFSLILESASTNQTSMYLCASSPAGASGEQYFGPGTRLTVT.